This T cell receptor (beta chain) was retrieved from a study of blood T cells in healthy people across ages (dated by TCRdb to 2014 to 2015). Some background on the complete study: Template switching captured roughly one uniquely barcoded TCR beta cDNA molecule per two T cells in model experiments. The study measured age-related changes in TCR beta repertoire diversity using deep sequencing normalized with unique cDNA molecular identifiers. Two additional independent replicas of 1 million unique cDNA reads from the same blood draw were analyzed for two donors (one aged 18 to 30 and one aged 80 or older). The donors were split into four age groups: young (average about 16 years), middle-aged (roughly 42), aged (approximately 59) and long-lived (82). What the authors observed across the whole study: Bulk unsorted PBMC profiling prevented conclusive comparison of naive and antigen-experienced compartments. Observed TCR beta diversity per million T cells fell roughly linearly with age, and a significant reduction was already apparent by age about 36. There was a strong correlation between observed TCR beta diversity and the percentage of naive T cells measured by flow cytometry. The long-lived group showed more naive CD4+ T cells, fewer expanded clones and increased TCR diversity than the aged group, suggesting age selection. Because donor CMV infection status was unknown, age-related changes in expanded clonotypes were potentially confounded. Estimates of total diversity based on one million sequenced T cells were regarded as lower bounds and as underestimates.

The approximately 41 donors, aged about 6 to 95 years, were systemically healthy Caucasian individuals from Russia. Each donor gave approximately 10 milliliters of peripheral blood, collected into EDTA-treated Vacutainer tubes. Ficoll-Paque density-gradient centrifugation was used to isolate PBMCs, with at least 6.5 million per sample. Trizol reagent was used to extract total RNA from PBMCs, with at least 5 micrograms per sample. For every donor, flow cytometry on a PBMC aliquot measured the percentage of naive CD45RAhigh/CD27high T cells. This clonotype was seen a handful of times. Its antigen remains undetermined. Within one base of it there is no much larger clone, and no base qualities were kept. Unmatched junction bases come to 10, with V trimmed by 4 bases and J by 5 bases. For CDR1 and CDR2, the germline V gene lists SGHTA and FQGNSA. Spanning cysteine to phenylalanine, the CDR3 consists of 16 amino acids. The only DNA kept is the CDR3, 48 bases in frame from the first base.

Receptor amplification or capture employed 5' RACE. Sequencing took place on an Illumina HiSeq 2500. A second PCR of about 7 to 12 cycles was run with a J-beta primer mix and a sample-barcoded 5' primer. A unique molecular identifier was introduced onto each TCR beta cDNA molecule by a template-switch 5' adaptor carrying 12 random nucleotides. Each sample yielded at least 3 million CDR3-containing paired-end reads. First-strand cDNA synthesis was performed from all RNA using the Mint cDNA synthesis kit, with priming by a TRBC-specific oligonucleotide. Following uracil-DNA glycosylase treatment, a first 18-cycle PCR with universal primers M1SS and BC2_uni_R was performed on all cDNA. The original methods were these. For normalization, 1 million high-quality reads were randomly selected from each sample, with every read carrying a distinct molecular identifier. Reads sharing molecular identifiers were discarded rather than binned into consensus sequences. MiTCR, set to a Q25 quality threshold and the strictest error-elimination algorithm, was used for CDR3 identification, clonotype clustering and error correction. A nonparametric unseen species model with Euler transformation was used to estimate a lower bound on total TCR beta diversity. Using fastp at Q25 and MiXCR, TCRdb reprocessed the public reads and kept productive beta chains. A single entry per CDR3 protein holds the most common genes and DNA from its merged rows. These V and J calls rely on TCRdb rather than the paper's analysis. The sample profile shows roughly 1,100,000 distinct CDR3 sequences; almost 25% of them were found once. The ten largest clonotypes hold about 0.72% of the sample.

The same data also contributed to another study, on T cells of mothers and their children. From the second report: Donors were nine systemically healthy Caucasian individuals: three mothers and their six children. cDNA synthesis used all of the extracted RNA, with around 1.4 ug of RNA in each 15 ul reaction. In the second PCR, the M1S primer added sample barcodes and 2-4 random nucleotides. Over 8.5 million TCR beta CDR3 reads were obtained for each mother, and some 3.1 million reads were obtained for each child. TCR recombination output is similarly shaped by thymic selection in related and unrelated pairs, with a minor effect exerted by inherited differences. Normalized repertoire overlap was always slightly but never significantly higher in related than unrelated mother-child pairs. No persistent microchimeric T cell clones were detected, at a sensitivity of 80 to 100 clones per million clonotypes. Deep NGS was used in the study to compare the TCR beta repertoires of mothers and children and to look for features that separate related mother-child pairs from unrelated individuals. Mothers averaged approximately 40 +/- 4 years of age and children averaged around 10 +/- 4 years. After adapter ligation was performed with NEBNext reagents, the libraries were sequenced on an Illumina HiSeq 2000 with 100+100 nt paired-end reads. Mother and child libraries were prepared a month apart and sequenced in separate runs to prevent cross-contamination. Between about 500,000 and 2,100,000 distinct TCR beta clonotypes were identified per donor. Naive TCR beta clonotypes were estimated from low-frequency clonotypes matched to each donor's FACS-determined naive share, without sorting.

Sequencing was done on a sample of blood. The receptor comes from a girl aged 2 to 10 in good health. The chain couples TRBV7-2 to TRBJ2-1, and 8 junctional nucleotides match TRBD2. CDR3 loop: CASSWGPGLGDNEQFF. The DNA is as follows: TGTGCCAGCAGCTGGGGACCGGGACTAGGGGACAATGAGCAGTTCTTC.